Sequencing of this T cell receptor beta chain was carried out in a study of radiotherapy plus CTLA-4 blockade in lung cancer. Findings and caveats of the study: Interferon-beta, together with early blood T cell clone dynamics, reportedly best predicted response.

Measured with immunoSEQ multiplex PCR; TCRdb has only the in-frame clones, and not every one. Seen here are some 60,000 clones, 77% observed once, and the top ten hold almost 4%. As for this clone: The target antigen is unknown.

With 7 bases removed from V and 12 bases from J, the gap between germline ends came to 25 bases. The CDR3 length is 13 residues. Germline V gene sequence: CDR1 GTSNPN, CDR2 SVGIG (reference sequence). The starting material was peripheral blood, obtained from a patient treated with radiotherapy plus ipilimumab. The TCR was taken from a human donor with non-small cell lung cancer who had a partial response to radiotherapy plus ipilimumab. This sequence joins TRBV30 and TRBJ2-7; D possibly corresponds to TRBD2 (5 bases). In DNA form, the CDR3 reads TGTGCCTTCCGGTTACTTTCTAGCTCCCGGCGGTACTTC. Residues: CAFRLLSSSRRYF. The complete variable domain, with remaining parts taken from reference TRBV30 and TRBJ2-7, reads SQTIHQWPATLVQPVGSPLSLECTVEGTSNPNLYWYRQAAGRGLQLLFYSVGIGQISSEVPQNLSASRPQDRQFILSSKKLLLSDSGFYLCAFRLLSSSRRYFGPGTRLTVT.